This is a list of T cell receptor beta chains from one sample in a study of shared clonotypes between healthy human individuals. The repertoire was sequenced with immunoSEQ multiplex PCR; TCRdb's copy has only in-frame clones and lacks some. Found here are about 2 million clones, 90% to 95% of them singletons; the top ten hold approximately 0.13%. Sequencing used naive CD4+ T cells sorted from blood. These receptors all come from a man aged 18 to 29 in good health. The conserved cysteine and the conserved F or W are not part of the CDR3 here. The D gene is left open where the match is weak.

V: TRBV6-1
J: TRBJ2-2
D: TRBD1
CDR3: ASTGQGSTGELF

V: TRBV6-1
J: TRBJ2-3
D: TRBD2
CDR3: ATVLAVSTDTQY

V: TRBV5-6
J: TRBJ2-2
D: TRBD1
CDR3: ASSYGTGGTGELF

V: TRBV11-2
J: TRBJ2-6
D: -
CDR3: ASSLSGGRFSSGANVLT

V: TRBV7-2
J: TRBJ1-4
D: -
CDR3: ASSRQTENEKLF

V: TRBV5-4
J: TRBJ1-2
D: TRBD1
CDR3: ASSFQGQGVYGYT

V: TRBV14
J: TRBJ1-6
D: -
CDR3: ASSQDLGNSPLH

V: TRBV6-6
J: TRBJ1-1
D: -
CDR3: ASSYDLGTEAF

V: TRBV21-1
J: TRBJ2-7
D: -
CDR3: ASSKAGQGASSYEQY

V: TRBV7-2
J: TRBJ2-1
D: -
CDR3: ASSFGNYNEQF

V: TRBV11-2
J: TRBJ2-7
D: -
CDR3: ASSLDSLSYEQY

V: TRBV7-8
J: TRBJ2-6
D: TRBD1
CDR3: ASRAGTGTTGANVLT

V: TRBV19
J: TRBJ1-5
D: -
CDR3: ASSFQGQPQH

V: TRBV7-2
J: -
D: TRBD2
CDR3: ASSLVREENEQF